This T cell receptor (beta chain) is from a study of CD8 T cells in ankylosing spondylitis. TCRdb redid the calling of the 5' RACE reads with MiXCR, one entry per CDR3 protein. The repertoire has some 85,000 distinct CDR3 sequences, roughly 9% of them found once; the top ten carry under 35%. This CDR3 is built from 11 residues. Germline V gene data show CDR1 as DFQATT and CDR2 as SNEGSKA (reference sequence). Germline trimming cut 8 bases from V and 4 bases from J; bases unmatched to any gene: 2. Study findings and constraints: Roughly eight highly homologous variants formed a TCR beta motif that appeared characteristic of ankylosing spondylitis blood.

This clonotype was seen many times. Its antigen is not identified. This rearrangement joins TRBV20-1 to TRBJ1-2; 9 bases match TRBD1. Sequencing was carried out using blood, either unsorted or a sorted T cell fraction (not recorded which). The TCR sequence derives from a male donor with ankylosing spondylitis. The CDR3 loop reads CSNRGPYGYTF. Here the CDR3 DNA reads TGCAGTAACAGGGGGCCCTATGGCTACACCTTC.